These 32 T cell receptor beta chains came from one sample sequenced in a study of vaccination effects on CD4 cells after COVID-19. For these receptors, no antigen is known. Sequencing was preceded by expansion of antigen-specific CD4+ T cells with viral peptide pools in the ViraFEST assay. Subsequent to 10 days of culture, CD4+ T cells were isolated. Among the vaccine recipients, none had a prior SARS-CoV-2 infection, and nucleocapsid antibodies were negative. TCRdb keeps only in-frame clones here, not all; method: immunoSEQ multiplex PCR. The sample shows roughly 65,000 clones, approximately 79% of them seen only once. The sample was CD4+ T cells from PBMCs cultured with HCoV-NL63 spike peptides, taken before COVID-19 vaccination. All receptors come from a human donor who received a COVID-19 vaccine.

CDR3 protein: CASSYRAGGSDTQYF. The CDR3 coding sequence is TGTGCCAGCAGTTATCGAGCGGGGGGTTCAGATACGCAGTATTTT. V is TRBV6-5 and J is TRBJ2-3, with TRBD2 identical over 9 bases. This CDR3 region has 15 residues. Germline CDR1 reads MNHEY; CDR2 reads SVGAGI. The J segment lost 4 bases and the V segment lost 3 bases, leaving 5 bases of the junction unmatched.

This clone was recorded once. The chain is built from TRBV24-1 and TRBJ2-6; unclear D gene. There are 13 residues in the CDR3. V lost 2 bases and J 2 bases, leaving 0 bases between the germline ends. From germline, CDR1 is KGHDR and CDR2 SFDVKD. This chain's CDR3 is CATSDSGANVLTF. CDR3 in DNA: TGTGCCACCAGTGATTCTGGGGCCAACGTCCTGACTTTC.

The V gene is TRBV5-1, the J gene TRBJ1-5, with unresolved D. The CDR3 covers 13 residues. V lost 0 bases and J 1 base, leaving 2 bases between the germline ends. Germline V lookup: CDR1 SGHRS, CDR2 YFSETQ. The DNA of the CDR3 is TGCGCCAGCAGCTTGGCCAGCAATCAGCCCCAGCATTTT. Translation: CASSLASNQPQHF.

Only a few counts were recorded for this clone. J is TRBJ1-5 and V is TRBV2, with D possibly TRBD1 on 5 matching bases. The CDR3 sequence is 15 residues long. Looked up from germline, CDR1 is SNHLY and CDR2 is FYNNEI. Trimming removed 7 bases from V and 4 bases from J, with 17 bases in between. CDR3 residues: CASTPRGAGNQPQHF. As DNA, the CDR3 is TGTGCCAGCACCCCGAGAGGTGCAGGGAATCAGCCCCAGCATTTT.

The rearrangement joins TRBV19 to TRBJ1-1, with a possible D match to TRBD1 (5 bases). Trimming stripped 5 bases from V and 1 base from J, with 17 bases between. The CDR3 is made up of 16 amino acids. The germline V gene encodes CDR1 LNHDA and CDR2 SQIVND (reference sequence). The CDR3 spells CASSGTLGRTNTEAFF. The CDR3 DNA is TGTGCCAGTAGTGGGACCCTGGGACGGACGAACACTGAAGCTTTCTTT.

CDR3 DNA: TGTGCCACCAGTGATTCGTCCAGGGTACCGCAAGAGACCCAGTACTTC. Protein sequence: CATSDSSRVPQETQYF. The chain recombines TRBV24-1 with TRBJ2-5; a weak D match, TRBD1 (5 bases). The CDR3 spans 16 residues. Germline assignment: CDR1 KGHDR and CDR2 SFDVKD. Trimming took off 2 bases at V and 2 bases at J, with 14 bases between the two ends.

This clone was observed a few times. The sample holds other DNA sequences that translate to the same CDR3. The chain is built from TRBV12-3 or TRBV12-4 and TRBJ1-1; D possibly corresponds to TRBD1 (5 bases). The CDR3 loop spans 13 amino acids. The V end lost 3 bases, the J end lost 0 bases, and 5 bases lay between the germline ends. CDR3 nucleotide sequence: TGTGCCAGCAGTTTGGGGGTGAACACTGAAGCTTTCTTT. Translated, it gives CASSLGVNTEAFF.

The V gene is TRBV7-3, the J gene TRBJ2-7; D is ambiguous. V lost 2 bases and J 0 bases, leaving 5 bases between the germline ends. The CDR3 is 13 residues long. Germline V gene lookup returns CDR1 SGHTA and CDR2 FQGTGA. For the CDR3, the DNA is TGTGCCAGCAGCTTACTGGGCTCCTACGAGCAGTACGTC. It codes for CASSLLGSYEQYV.

There are a few counts of this clone. The chain carries TRBV9 and TRBJ1-6; 7 bases map to TRBD1. This CDR3 has 15 residues. Germline V lookup: CDR1 SGDLS, CDR2 YYNGEE. V was pared by 2 bases and J by 7 bases, with 6 bases of the junction left unmatched. CDR3 residues: CASSVQGGVNSPLHF. CDR3 DNA: TGTGCCAGCAGCGTCCAGGGGGGCGTGAATTCACCCCTCCACTTT.

The V call is TRBV2, the J call TRBJ1-4; the D gene is possibly TRBD1 (6 bases). CDR1 and CDR2 from the germline V gene are SNHLY and FYNNEI. The CDR3 covers 14 residues. Trimming removed 6 bases from V and 7 bases from J, with 15 bases in between. CDR3 in amino acids: CASRGNRDSEKLFF. The CDR3 DNA reads TGTGCCAGCAGGGGGAACAGGGATTCTGAAAAACTGTTTTTT.

The J gene is TRBJ2-5, the V gene TRBV5-1; D is unclear. This CDR3 is built from 15 residues. With 0 bases removed from V and 3 bases from J, the gap between germline ends came to 12 bases. Germline V gene data show CDR1 as SGHRS and CDR2 as YFSETQ. The CDR3 reads CASSLGLLVEETQYF. Here the CDR3 DNA reads TGCGCCAGCAGCTTGGGACTCCTGGTCGAAGAGACCCAGTACTTC.

The CDR3 nucleotides are TGTGCCAGCAGTTCCGCCACCTGGGGAAATGAGCAGTTCTTC. The encoded protein is CASSSATWGNEQFF. The V gene is TRBV6-5, the J gene TRBJ2-1; D gene unclear. This CDR3 spans 14 amino acids. V lost 4 bases and J lost 7, with 14 bases in between. The germline CDR1 and CDR2 sequences are MNHEY and SVGAGI.

This clone has just one count. The rearrangement links TRBV5-1 to TRBJ2-3; TRBD1 agrees at 7 bases. This CDR3 contains 17 residues. V dropped 4 bases and J dropped 4; count of bases not matched to a gene: 15. Germline-derived CDR1 and CDR2 are SGHRS and YFSETQ. In nucleotides, the CDR3 is TGCGCCAGCAGCCCCTCCCCTAGACAGGGAGCGGCAGATACGCAGTATTTT. Translated, it gives CASSPSPRQGAADTQYF.

This chain joins TRBV12-3 or TRBV12-4 and TRBJ1-5; D gene uncertain. V gave up 7 bases and J gave up 2 bases, with 6 bases separating them. CDR3 size: 12 residues. CDR3 sequence (DNA): TGTGCCAGCAACCAGGGCAATCAGCCCCAGCATTTT. It specifies CASNQGNQPQHF.

The rearrangement joins TRBV10-3 to TRBJ2-3, with TRBD1 identical over 8 bases. The trim removed 4 bases at V and 3 bases at J, leaving 3 bases unmatched. CDR1 and CDR2 from the germline V gene are ENHRY and SYGVKD. The CDR3 is made up of 14 amino acids. CDR3 residues: CAISGQGATDTQYF. In DNA, the CDR3 is TGTGCCATCAGTGGTCAGGGGGCGACAGATACGCAGTATTTT.

The chain uses TRBV6-6 and TRBJ2-1; TRBD1 matches 8 bases. Trimming removed 5 bases from V and 1 base from J; junction bases left unmatched: 4. Germline V gene sequence: CDR1 MNHNY, CDR2 SVGAGI (reference sequence). The CDR3 is 15 amino acids. The CDR3 DNA is TGTGCCAGCAGTGACAGGGGAAGGTCCTACAATGAGCAGTTCTTC. Its translation: CASSDRGRSYNEQFF.

This sequence joins TRBV15 and TRBJ2-7; 7 bases are a match to TRBD2. The J segment lost 5 bases and the V segment lost 0 bases, leaving 7 bases of the junction unmatched. The V gene's germline CDR1 is LNHNV and CDR2 YYDKDF (reference sequence). This CDR3 region has 15 residues. The CDR3 loop reads CATSRDRSGVDEQYV. The DNA for the CDR3 is TGTGCCACCAGCAGAGATCGCAGCGGGGTAGACGAGCAGTACGTC.

V is TRBV10-2 and J is TRBJ1-3, with 7 bases matching TRBD1. This CDR3 is built from 14 residues. In germline, CDR1 is WSHSY, CDR2 SAAADI. V trimming: 5 bases; J trimming: 2 bases; junction bases outside the gene matches: 3. The CDR3 nucleotides are TGCGCCAGCAGTTACCAGGGGGCTGGAAACACCATATATTTT. Translating gives CASSYQGAGNTIYF.

This clone appeared a few times. The genes are TRBV10-3 and TRBJ2-1; D is uncertain. The CDR3 runs 13 residues. Germline CDR1 is ENHRY and CDR2 is SYGVKD. With 4 bases removed from V and 3 bases from J, the gap between germline ends came to 7 bases. CDR3 in DNA: TGTGCCATCAGTGCTGGCAGCTACAATGAGCAGTTCTTC. Encoded protein: CAISAGSYNEQFF.

The J gene is TRBJ1-6, the V gene TRBV7-2; 9 bases fit TRBD1. The CDR3 loop spans 14 amino acids. V gave up 5 bases and J gave up 10 bases; unmatched junction bases: 6. Looked up from germline, CDR1 is SGHTA and CDR2 is FQGNSA. The CDR3 spells CASSHTGGGSPLHF. CDR3 bases: TGTGCCAGCAGCCATACAGGGGGCGGATCACCCCTCCACTTT.

V and J are TRBV7-2 and TRBJ2-1, with 8 bases that match TRBD2. The ends lost 1 base at V and 3 bases at J; junction bases unmatched: 2. Germline values: CDR1 SGHTA, CDR2 FQGNSA. The CDR3 runs to 15 residues. In DNA form, the CDR3 reads TGTGCCAGCAGCTTAGTGAGCGGGGGCTACAATGAGCAGTTCTTC. Residues: CASSLVSGGYNEQFF.

Worth noting for this clone: Other DNA variants within this sample encode the same CDR3. The rearrangement links TRBV29-1 to TRBJ2-5, with D unresolved. Germline-derived CDR1 and CDR2 are SQVTM and ANQGSEA. CDR3 size: 12 residues. V lost 4 bases to trimming and J lost 1 base, with 7 bases between them. The CDR3 bases are TGCAGCGTTGTGGGCCTCCAAGAGACCCAGTACTTC. Protein product: CSVVGLQETQYF.

The rearrangement links TRBV24-1 to TRBJ1-2, with a weak D call TRBD1 (6 bases). The V end was cut by 3 bases, the J end by 7 bases, with 14 bases between. CDR1 and CDR2 (germline): KGHDR, SFDVKD. CDR3 length: 14 residues. The CDR3 region is CATSDPTGYPGYTF. The CDR3 DNA follows: TGTGCCACCAGTGATCCAACAGGGTACCCTGGCTACACCTTC.

The V call is TRBV5-5, the J call TRBJ1-1; no definite D call. Trimming removed 4 bases from V and 1 base from J, with 14 bases in between. This CDR3 has 15 residues. Per germline, CDR1 SGHKS and CDR2 YYEKEE (reference sequence). CDR3 region: CASSMTSHANTEAFF. The CDR3 DNA reads TGTGCCAGCAGCATGACCTCACACGCGAACACTGAAGCTTTCTTT. The complete variable domain, with remaining parts taken from reference TRBV5-5 and TRBJ1-1, reads DAGVTQSPTHLIKTRGQQVTLRCSPISGHKSVSWYQQVLGQGPQFIFQYYEKEERGRGNFPDRFSARQFPNYSSELNVNALLLGDSALYLCASSMTSHANTEAFFGQGTRLTVV.

This chain joins TRBV3-1 (or the pseudogene TRBV3-2) and TRBJ1-6; 7 bases map to TRBD1. This CDR3 spans 15 amino acids. Germline CDR1 reads LGHDT; CDR2 reads YNNKEL (reference sequence). V trimming: 4 bases; J trimming: 10 bases; junction bases outside the gene matches: 10. This CDR3 is CASSLGTVLGSPLHF. CDR3 in DNA: TGTGCCAGCAGCCTCGGGACAGTCCTTGGGTCACCCCTCCACTTT.

The table lists this clone with a few counts. The chain recombines TRBV5-1 with TRBJ1-1; unclear D gene. From germline, CDR1 is SGHRS and CDR2 YFSETQ. V dropped 0 bases and J dropped 1 base, with 10 bases sitting between them. The CDR3 consists of 15 residues. Here the CDR3 DNA reads TGCGCCAGCAGCTTGGATGTGGGTGGGAACACTGAAGCTTTCTTT. Its protein product is CASSLDVGGNTEAFF.

The chain has TRBV19 and TRBJ2-3; TRBD2 matches at 9 bases. There are 14 residues in the CDR3. Germline values: CDR1 LNHDA, CDR2 SQIVND (reference sequence). The junction had 9 bases not matched to a gene; V was cut back by 6 bases and J by 8 bases. The CDR3 here is CASRPSGVAGTQYF. As DNA, the CDR3 is TGTGCCAGTAGGCCTAGCGGGGTGGCCGGTACGCAGTATTTT. Supplemented by reference TRBV19 and TRBJ2-3, the full variable domain reads DGGITQSPKYLFRKEGQNVTLSCEQNLNHDAMYWYRQDPGQGLRLIYYSQIVNDFQKGDIAEGYSVSREKKESFPLTVTSAQKNPTAFYLCASRPSGVAGTQYFGPGTRLTVL.

The CDR3 coding sequence is TGCGCCAGCAGCCAACAGGGGGCCGGCACTGAAGCTTTCTTT. As protein: CASSQQGAGTEAFF. V usage is TRBV5-1 and J usage is TRBJ1-1, with 9 nucleotides matching TRBD1. The CDR3 has 14 residues. Germline CDR1 is SGHRS and CDR2 is YFSETQ. Trimming removed 4 bases from V and 4 bases from J; junction bases left unmatched: 5.

The rearrangement uses TRBV18 and TRBJ1-1, with D possibly TRBD1 on 5 matching bases. Trimming shortened V by 2 bases and J by 5 bases, and 15 bases separated the two germline ends. CDR3 length: 15 amino acids. CDR1 KGHSH and CDR2 LQKENI come from the germline V gene. The CDR3 is CASSPNEGVGTEAFF. The CDR3 region has the DNA TGTGCCAGCTCACCAAACGAAGGGGTAGGGACTGAAGCTTTCTTT.

The CDR3 protein is CAWRLAGLNEQFF. The CDR3 nucleotides are TGTGCCTGGAGGCTAGCGGGGCTCAATGAGCAGTTCTTC. This chain links TRBV30 with TRBJ2-1; 9 bases map to TRBD2. The CDR3 contains 13 residues. Germline V CDR1 and CDR2: GTSNPN, SVGIG (reference sequence). The ends lost 3 bases at V and 6 bases at J; junction bases unmatched: 3.

This rearrangement joins TRBV7-9 to TRBJ1-2; D is ambiguous. Germline CDR1 reads SEHNR; CDR2 reads FQNEAQ (reference sequence). The CDR3 contains 14 residues. Trimming shortened V by 1 base and J by 3 bases, and 9 bases separated the two germline ends. CDR3 amino acids: CASSLGDFYYGYTF. In DNA form, the CDR3 reads TGTGCCAGCAGCTTAGGAGACTTTTACTATGGCTACACCTTC.

The chain joins TRBV5-8 to TRBJ2-3, with D uncertain. Germline V gene lookup returns CDR1 SGHTS and CDR2 YDEGEE. There are 13 residues in the CDR3. Trimming shortened V by 2 bases and J by 2 bases, and 6 bases separated the two germline ends. CDR3 nucleotides: TGTGCCAGCAGCTTAGGGCACACAGATACGCAGTATTTT. It codes for CASSLGHTDTQYF.